This T cell receptor (beta chain) was documented in a study of post-analysis software for immune sequencing data. General study points: Patients used about five TRBV segments, including TRBV5-6, TRBV5-1 and TRBV20-1, more often than controls.

Carried by the TCR beta cDNA libraries were unique molecular identifiers. From the PCR reads, TCRdb called clonotypes with MiXCR, one entry per CDR3 protein. This table has roughly 800,000 distinct CDR3 sequences, 40% to 55% appearing once. For this clonotype: Its target is not known.

The V gene lost 2 bases and the J gene lost 5 bases, with 9 bases spanning the gap. This CDR3 has 13 amino acids. The specimen sequenced was blood. The origin of this receptor is a girl aged 10 to 17 with multiple sclerosis. This chain uses TRBV12-3 or TRBV12-4 with TRBJ2-5; D is uncertain. The CDR3 bases are TGTGCCAGCAGTTTAAAATCGCGGGAGACCCAGTACTTC. Translating it yields CASSLKSRETQYF.